The present T cell receptor beta chain was sequenced within a study of T cells in Graves' hyperthyroidism and ophthalmopathy. Study findings and constraints: Ophthalmopathy cases were set apart from stable hyperthyroidism by a 13 V-J model.

It was considered stable Graves' hyperthyroidism when ophthalmopathy did not progress within 18 months. Together with thyroid ultrasound, orbital computed tomography, serum thyroxine and TRAb, clinical symptoms were used for diagnoses. Germline lookup yields CDR1 SGHDT and CDR2 YYEEEE. V was cut by 2 bases and J by 6 bases, with 9 bases left in between. This CDR3 contains 13 residues. The TCR beta CDR3 regions underwent amplification using RNA transcripts as the source. Primed by the HTBI set, a first-round RT-PCR was run on the TCR CDR3. TCRdb re-called the multiplex PCR reads with MiXCR, one entry per CDR3 protein. The repertoire consists of about 47,000 distinct CDR3 sequences, with less than 65% occurring once and the leading ten covering under 35%. As to this clonotype: Its antigen remains unidentified.

The sequence was obtained from a man aged 18-30 years with Graves' hyperthyroidism. The specimen sequenced was peripheral blood or thyroid tissue (not recorded which). The chain has TRBV5-6 and TRBJ1-5; D remains ambiguous. The CDR3: CASSLMVGQPQHF. The CDR3, as DNA: TGTGCCAGCAGCTTAATGGTGGGTCAGCCCCAGCATTTT.